This T cell receptor beta chain came from a study of neurological immune-mediated disorders. Trimming cost V 3 bases and J 8 bases, with 5 bases left between them. This CDR3 comprises 11 residues. The starting material, 2 million PBMCs stored at -80 C, gave rise to the unsorted libraries. This clonotype was observed many times. 5'RACE employing 10-nucleotide random UMIs yielded the cDNA. TCRdb used MiXCR to reprocess the 5' RACE reads, holding one entry per CDR3 protein. The data contain tens of thousands of distinct CDR3 sequences, roughly 2.5% of them singletons. The sequence was obtained from a man between 45 and 60 years old with multiple sclerosis. This chain uses TRBV12-3 or TRBV12-4 with TRBJ2-1; D uncertain. Sequencing used PBMCs. DNA of the CDR3: TGTGCCAGCAGTTTGGCGGATGAGCAGTTCTTC. It codes for CASSLADEQFF.